Listed here are 22 T cell receptor beta chains from one sample, sequenced in a study of response to subunit inactivated influenza vaccine. From the RT-PCR reads, TCRdb called clonotypes with MiXCR, one entry per CDR3 protein. The data hold about 190,000 distinct CDR3 sequences, with about an eighth observed a single time. Source: CD8+ T cells sorted from PBMCs, taken 4 to 6 days after vaccination. The receptors derive from a man aged 45-60 years who received an inactivated influenza vaccine.

V usage is TRBV6-1 and J usage is TRBJ2-3; 15 nucleotides agree with TRBD2. The CDR3 consists of 15 residues. J was trimmed by 6 bases and V by 6 bases; bases with no gene match: 4. From germline, CDR1 is MNHNS and CDR2 SASEGT. CDR3 nucleotides: TGTGCCAGCAGCGGGACTAGCGGGGGGTTGGATACGCAGTATTTT. Residues: CASSGTSGGLDTQYF.

The gene calls are TRBV5-1 and TRBJ2-7; 8 nucleotides match TRBD1. CDR3 length: 15 residues. Germline V gives CDR1 SGHRS, CDR2 YFSETQ. V lost 0 bases and J lost 4; bases outside the gene matches: 6. In nucleotides, the CDR3 is TGCGCCAGCAGCTTGGGGACAGGGTTCGGATACGAGCAGTACTTC. It codes for CASSLGTGFGYEQYF.

This clonotype occurred many times. The V gene is TRBV11-2, the J gene TRBJ2-5, with a weak D call TRBD1 (6 bases). This CDR3 is 15 amino acids long. With 1 base removed from V and 5 bases from J, the gap between germline ends came to 14 bases. Germline CDR1 is SGHAT and CDR2 is FQNNGV. The DNA of the CDR3 is TGTGCCAGCAGCTTAGTGGGGGCCCTCGGGGAGACCCAGTACTTC. Translation gives CASSLVGALGETQYF.

This clonotype was seen only a few times. The rearrangement links TRBV7-8 to TRBJ2-3; TRBD2 might be the D (6 bases). Germline V lookup: CDR1 SGHVS, CDR2 FQNEAQ. The CDR3 has 17 amino acids. The V gene lost 5 bases and the J gene lost 2 bases, with 20 bases spanning the gap. The CDR3 loop is CASSMSIAGTLTDTQYF. For the CDR3, the DNA is TGTGCCAGCAGCATGAGTATTGCAGGGACTCTCACAGATACGCAGTATTTT.

This clonotype was observed a few times. The genes are TRBV11-2 and TRBJ2-5, with 8 positions matching TRBD2. Trimming at V came to 4 bases and at J to 1 base, leaving 5 bases not matched to a gene. Per the germline V gene, CDR1 is SGHAT and CDR2 is FQNNGV. The CDR3 runs 15 residues. CDR3 sequence reads: CASSSPAGGQETQYF. The DNA for the CDR3 is TGTGCCAGCAGCTCTCCGGCGGGGGGCCAAGAGACCCAGTACTTC.

This clonotype was counted many times. The V gene is TRBV15, the J gene TRBJ2-1, with D maybe TRBD1 (6 bases). V dropped 2 bases and J dropped 0 bases, with 8 bases sitting between them. From germline, CDR1 is LNHNV and CDR2 YYDKDF (reference sequence). The CDR3 is 15 residues long. The CDR3 loop is CATSRQGSSYNEQFF. CDR3 nucleotide sequence: TGTGCCACCAGCAGACAGGGGAGCTCCTACAATGAGCAGTTCTTC.

This clonotype was seen a few times. This chain uses TRBV4-3 with TRBJ2-2, with D tentatively TRBD2 (6 bases). The CDR3 contains 16 residues. The germline V gene encodes CDR1 LGHNA and CDR2 YSLEER. V was cut by 5 bases and J by 3 bases, with 16 bases left in between. The CDR3 bases are TGCGCCAGCAGCTGGGGGGTGAGGGTGGACACCGGGGAGCTGTTTTTT. Translation gives CASSWGVRVDTGELFF.

The rearrangement links TRBV5-6 to TRBJ2-5; D gene ambiguous. Trimming cost V 10 bases and J 2 bases, with 21 bases left between them. The CDR3 spans 15 residues. In germline, CDR1 is SGHDT, CDR2 YYEEEE. Written as DNA, the CDR3 is TGTGCCGGCAAGACCTGGCGACTGATACAAGAGACCCAGTACTTC. It translates to CAGKTWRLIQETQYF.

This chain connects TRBV30 to TRBJ2-7; D tentatively reads TRBD1 or TRBD2 (5 bases each). Germline values: CDR1 GTSNPN, CDR2 SVGIG (reference sequence). CDR3 length: 13 amino acids. V was clipped by 3 bases and J by 1 base, with 10 bases between them. CDR3 in amino acids: CAWSDGASYEQYF. In nucleotides, the CDR3 is TGTGCCTGGAGCGACGGGGCTTCCTACGAGCAGTACTTC.

This clonotype was detected only a few times. CDR3 sequence (DNA): TGTGCCACCAGCAGAGATTTCTCCTACGAGCAGTACTTC. It yields the protein CATSRDFSYEQYF. The V and J genes are TRBV15 and TRBJ2-7; no clear D gene. The CDR3 loop spans 13 amino acids. Between the trimmed V and J ends, which lost 0 bases and 0 bases, there was a span of 3 bases. CDR1 LNHNV and CDR2 YYDKDF come from the germline V gene (reference sequence). Variable domain in full (rest from reference TRBV15 and TRBJ2-7): DAMVIQNPRYQVTQFGKPVTLSCSQTLNHNVMYWYQQKSSQAPKLLFHYYDKDFNNEADTPDNFQSRRPNTSFCFLDIRSPGLGDTAMYLCATSRDFSYEQYFGPGTRLTVT.

This clonotype has a handful of counts. The chain is built from TRBV12-3 or TRBV12-4 and TRBJ2-7, with TRBD2 identical over 7 bases. The CDR3 runs to 14 residues. The V segment lost 5 bases and the J segment 0 bases; nucleotides outside the gene matches: 4. In DNA, the CDR3 is TGTGCCAGCAGTGTCAGCGGGAACTCCTACGAGCAGTACTTC. This codes for CASSVSGNSYEQYF.

The CDR3 coding sequence is TGTGCCAGCAGCCCGAGGACAGGGTCGGGGCAAGAGACCCAGTACTTC. Residues: CASSPRTGSGQETQYF. This chain connects TRBV7-9 to TRBJ2-5; 8 bases fit TRBD1. Per germline, CDR1 SEHNR and CDR2 FQNEAQ (reference sequence). V shed 5 bases, J shed 2 bases, and the junction held 10 bases outside the gene matches. The CDR3 contains 16 residues.

The genes are TRBV7-8 and TRBJ1-4, with 11 bases lining up with TRBD1. CDR1 is SGHVS, CDR2 FQNEAQ, per germline. Trimming removed 5 bases from V and 4 bases from J; junction bases left unmatched: 6. This CDR3 spans 16 amino acids. The CDR3 is CASSRDGTGGNEKLFF. The DNA of the CDR3 is TGTGCCAGCAGCCGGGATGGGACAGGGGGTAATGAAAAACTGTTTTTT.

V is TRBV28 and J is TRBJ2-2; D possibly uses TRBD1 or TRBD2 (5 bases each). The length of the CDR3 is 16 residues. The V end lost 2 bases, the J end lost 1 base, and 11 bases lay between the germline ends. CDR1 MDHEN and CDR2 SYDVKM come from the germline V gene. The CDR3 DNA reads as TGTGCCAGCAGTTTAGGGACCCTAAGGAACACCGGGGAGCTGTTTTTT. This sequence encodes CASSLGTLRNTGELFF.

This clonotype was detected ten times or more. This sequence joins TRBV24-1 and TRBJ1-5; D is ambiguous. Germline CDR1 is KGHDR and CDR2 is SFDVKD. The CDR3 runs 13 residues. Trimming took 5 bases from V and 5 from J, leaving 9 bases between them. In DNA, the CDR3 is TGTGCCACCAGTGGGTCGGATTATCAGCCCCAGCATTTT. It is translated as CATSGSDYQPQHF.

This clonotype has a handful of counts. The chain recombines TRBV4-2 with TRBJ2-2, with D possibly being TRBD1 (6 bases). This CDR3 comprises 17 residues. Germline V lookup: CDR1 LGHNA, CDR2 YNFKEQ. Trimming cost V 0 bases and J 1 base, with 12 bases left between them. Here the CDR3 reads CASSQDWDTLNTGELFF. CDR3 bases: TGTGCCAGCAGCCAAGATTGGGACACATTGAACACCGGGGAGCTGTTTTTT.

The V gene is TRBV12-3 or TRBV12-4, the J gene TRBJ1-5; the D gene is possibly TRBD1 (6 bases). The CDR3 contains 14 residues. Trimming pared 3 bases from V and 8 bases from J, leaving 14 bases between. As DNA, the CDR3 is TGTGCCAGCAGTTTTTTGCAGGGGCCCGAGCCCCAGCATTTT. Translating gives CASSFLQGPEPQHF.

This clonotype was picked up many times. The V and J genes are TRBV27 and TRBJ2-1, with D possibly called TRBD1 or TRBD2 (5 bases each). The CDR3 consists of 15 residues. Germline CDR1 is MNHEY and CDR2 is SMNVEV (reference sequence). The V end lost 3 bases, the J end lost 2 bases, and 11 bases lay between the germline ends. The CDR3 here is CASSLGVGTYNEQFF. CDR3 nucleotides: TGTGCCAGCAGTTTGGGGGTAGGGACCTACAATGAGCAGTTCTTC.

There are a few counts of this clonotype. The chain uses TRBV7-9 and TRBJ2-7, with a weak D call TRBD1 (6 bases). CDR3 length: 15 residues. CDR1 is SEHNR, CDR2 FQNEAQ, per germline (reference sequence). V shed 1 base and J shed 5 bases, with 15 bases lying between them. The CDR3 DNA reads TGTGCCAGCAGCTTAGTTGGCAGGGGTTCGGACGAGCAGTACTTC. It translates to CASSLVGRGSDEQYF.

The chain couples TRBV14 to TRBJ2-7; D not resolved. The ends were cut back, 0 bases at V and 6 bases at J, with 6 bases in the middle. From germline, CDR1 is SGHDN and CDR2 FVKESK. This CDR3 region has 12 residues. The CDR3 nucleotides read TGTGCCAGCAGCCAAGACCTCTCCGAGCAGTACTTC. Its protein is CASSQDLSEQYF.

For this clonotype: Given the absence of the conserved phenylalanine or tryptophan at the CDR3 end, a read error is likely. The chain uses TRBV12-3 or TRBV12-4 and TRBJ1-1; D is undetermined. The CDR3 contains 10 residues. Trimming pared 3 bases from V and 8 bases from J, leaving 4 bases between. The CDR3 region is CASSFGEAFS. The CDR3 coding sequence is TGTGCCAGCAGTTTTGGGGAAGCTTTCTCT.

The V call is TRBV3-1, the J call TRBJ2-1, with D tentatively TRBD2 (6 bases). CDR1 and CDR2 (germline): LGHDT, YNNKEL (reference sequence). Trimming removed 0 bases at V and 4 bases at J, with 22 bases between. CDR3 length equals 19 residues. The CDR3 loop is CASSQDGEGLGLPYNEQFF. DNA for the CDR3: TGTGCCAGCAGCCAAGACGGTGAGGGACTCGGACTACCTTACAATGAGCAGTTCTTC.